Listed below are T cell receptor beta chains from one sample, sequenced in a study of T cells and Merkel cell carcinoma outcomes. Profiling relied on immunoSEQ multiplex PCR, and the TCRdb table lists in-frame clones only, not all of them. The data show 120 to 150 clones, with roughly nine tenths seen just once and roughly 15% held by the top ten. The specimen was tumor tissue from Merkel cell carcinoma. These TCRs come from a human donor with Merkel cell carcinoma. CDR3s include the opening cysteine and the closing phenylalanine or tryptophan. D genes are given only for firm matches. Size is stated as once, few, many or a size class.

d_gene,abundance,v_gene,j_gene,CDR3nt,CDR3aa
NA,once,TRBV27,TRBJ1-2,TGTGCCAGCAGCGCCTTAACCACTAACTATGGCTACACCTTC,CASSALTTNYGYTF